The sequence of this T cell receptor beta chain was determined in a study of blood T cell repertoires in COVID-19. At the level of the study: Samples came from the United States, Italy and Spain, spanning acute and convalescent COVID-19.

The V gene's germline CDR1 is SNHLY and CDR2 FYNNEI. CDR3 length equals 13 residues. V was clipped by 9 bases and J by 4 bases, with 15 bases between them. Assay: immunoSEQ multiplex PCR; the TCRdb copy retains only in-frame clones and omits some. This sample has roughly 97,000 clones, with 65% to 90% found just once. Sequenced: peripheral blood. The chain is built from TRBV2 and TRBJ1-1; a possible D gene is TRBD1 (6 bases). The source of this sequence is a man aged 60 to 69 with acute or convalescent COVID-19. The CDR3 region is CASLTGSLTEAFF. CDR3 in DNA: TGTGCCAGTCTAACAGGGTCTCTCACTGAAGCTTTCTTT.